These 16 T cell receptor beta chains share one sample of origin, sequenced in a study of blood T cell repertoires in COVID-19. Assay: immunoSEQ multiplex PCR; the TCRdb copy retains only in-frame clones and omits some. The sample has some 260,000 clones, approximately 86% seen once. Sequenced sample: PBMCs or T cells enriched from blood (not recorded which). Receptors originate from a woman aged 25 to 45 with acute COVID-19.

J is TRBJ1-2 and V is TRBV2; TRBD1 agrees at 10 bases. Germline V gives CDR1 SNHLY, CDR2 FYNNEI. The CDR3 runs to 15 residues. V lost 9 bases and J lost 4; bases outside the gene matches: 11. The CDR3 spells CASSEGTGVGYGYTF. The CDR3, as DNA: TGTGCCAGTTCGGAAGGGACAGGGGTCGGCTATGGCTACACCTTC.

A single count supports this clone. The V call is TRBV7-2, the J call TRBJ2-1, with 14 bases aligning to TRBD2. Germline assignment: CDR1 SGHTA and CDR2 FQGNSA. V gave up 4 bases and J gave up 8 bases; unmatched junction bases: 7. This CDR3 has 16 residues. Written as DNA, the CDR3 is TGTGCCAGCAGCTCCCGGACTAGCGGGGGGAGGGATGAGCAGTTCTTC. Translating gives CASSSRTSGGRDEQFF.

This clone was seen just once. The rearrangement uses TRBV2 and TRBJ1-5; 7 nucleotides line up with TRBD1. The CDR3 spans 14 residues. The germline V gene encodes CDR1 SNHLY and CDR2 FYNNEI. The V and J ends lost 4 bases and 4 bases, in that order; junction bases with no gene match: 4. CDR3 in DNA: TGTGCCAGCAGTGCACAGGGGAATAATCAGCCCCAGCATTTT. Translating gives CASSAQGNNQPQHF.

This chain uses TRBV9 with TRBJ2-1, with 11 bases fitting TRBD2. The length of the CDR3 is 18 residues. The germline CDR1 and CDR2 sequences are SGDLS and YYNGEE. The trim removed 0 bases at V and 6 bases at J, leaving 11 bases unmatched. In DNA form, the CDR3 reads TGTGCCAGCAGCGTAGGTCTAGCGGGGGGCCGGAGGGCCAATGAGCAGTTCTTC. This sequence encodes CASSVGLAGGRRANEQFF.

The chain recombines TRBV6-5 with TRBJ2-1, with D perhaps TRBD1 (6 bases). Trimming took off 6 bases at V and 9 bases at J, with 15 bases between the two ends. Germline values: CDR1 MNHEY, CDR2 SVGAGI. The CDR3 spans 13 residues. The CDR3, as DNA: TGTGCCAGCAGGCCGACAGGCCCCAGTGAGCAGTTCTTC. Its protein is CASRPTGPSEQFF.

V is TRBV19 and J is TRBJ1-5; TRBD1 matches 7 bases. The germline V gene has CDR1 LNHDA and CDR2 SQIVND (reference sequence). The CDR3 length is 14 residues. V shed 7 bases, J shed 3 bases, and the junction held 6 bases outside the gene matches. The CDR3 nucleotides read TGTGCCAGTACATACAGGGGAGTCAATCAGCCCCAGCATTTT. This gives the protein CASTYRGVNQPQHF.

The DNA of the CDR3 is TGTGCCAGCAGTCCCGGGAGCGGGAGAAGGGTTAATGAGCAGTTCTTC. Translating it yields CASSPGSGRRVNEQFF. The rearrangement uses TRBV28 and TRBJ2-1; 8 bases are a match to TRBD2. CDR3 length: 16 amino acids. Losses at the gene ends were 5 bases for V and 7 bases for J; bases not matched to a gene: 13. Germline V gene data show CDR1 as MDHEN and CDR2 as SYDVKM.

The V gene is TRBV15, the J gene TRBJ1-1; D not certain. CDR3 length: 14 residues. Trimming cost V 2 bases and J 0 bases, with 7 bases left between them. Germline CDR1 LNHNV, CDR2 YYDKDF (reference sequence). The CDR3 region has the DNA TGTGCCACCAGCAGATCTTCGGTGAACACTGAAGCTTTCTTT. Its protein is CATSRSSVNTEAFF.

The table lists this clone with a count of one. This rearrangement joins TRBV6-5 to TRBJ2-5; 10 nucleotides match TRBD1. The ends lost 1 base at V and 4 bases at J; junction bases unmatched: 3. Germline CDR1 is MNHEY and CDR2 is SVGAGI. This CDR3 is 15 amino acids long. The CDR3 DNA is TGTGCCAGCAGTTACTTGGACAGGGGGGGAGAGACCCAGTACTTC. Amino acids: CASSYLDRGGETQYF.

The rearrangement links TRBV27 to TRBJ2-1, with 8 bases identical to TRBD2. V lost 1 base and J lost 2; bases outside the gene matches: 7. The CDR3 has 17 residues. From germline, CDR1 is MNHEY and CDR2 SMNVEV (reference sequence). CDR3 nucleotide sequence: TGTGCCAGCAGTTTATATACAGCGGGAGTCACCTACAATGAGCAGTTCTTC. Translation gives CASSLYTAGVTYNEQFF.

This clone appeared once. V and J are TRBV3-1 (or the pseudogene TRBV3-2) and TRBJ2-5, with TRBD2 matching over 9 bases. The CDR3 is made up of 15 amino acids. The trim removed 4 bases at V and 4 bases at J, leaving 7 bases unmatched. Germline CDR1 LGHDT, CDR2 YNNKEL (reference sequence). CDR3 sequence reads: CASSRPTSGSETQYF. The CDR3 DNA follows: TGTGCCAGCAGCCGCCCGACTAGCGGATCAGAGACCCAGTACTTC.

This clone was found once. The rearrangement joins TRBV6-5 to TRBJ2-5; D remains unclear. The ends were cut back, 7 bases at V and 2 bases at J, with 14 bases in the middle. The CDR3 is made up of 14 amino acids. Germline V gene data show CDR1 as MNHEY and CDR2 as SVGAGI. This CDR3 is CASKLMADQETQYF. CDR3 DNA: TGTGCCAGCAAGTTAATGGCAGATCAAGAGACCCAGTACTTC.

The chain combines TRBV12-3 or TRBV12-4 with TRBJ1-4; D perhaps matches TRBD1 (6 bases). CDR3 length: 12 residues. The ends were cut back, 2 bases at V and 8 bases at J, with 6 bases in the middle. The CDR3 protein is CASSLQGEKLFF. The CDR3 nucleotides read TGTGCCAGCAGTTTACAGGGGGAAAAACTGTTTTTT.

The genes are TRBV19 and TRBJ1-5, with D hard to call. The CDR3 is made up of 18 amino acids. CDR1 and CDR2 from the germline V gene are LNHDA and SQIVND (reference sequence). Trimming took 0 bases from V and 5 from J, leaving 20 bases between them. The chain's CDR3 is CASSIDLFLRDVYQPQHF. The CDR3, as DNA: TGTGCCAGTAGTATAGATCTTTTTTTGAGGGATGTGTATCAGCCCCAGCATTTT.

This chain connects TRBV19 to TRBJ2-2; the match to TRBD1 covers 8 bases. V gave up 6 bases and J gave up 8 bases; unmatched junction bases: 5. CDR3 length equals 13 residues. CDR1 and CDR2 from the germline V gene are LNHDA and SQIVND (reference sequence). The CDR3 DNA reads TGTGCCAGTAGCCCACAGGGGGAAGGGGAGCTGTTTTTT. Protein: CASSPQGEGELFF.

This clone has only one observation. The J gene is TRBJ1-1, the V gene TRBV7-6; 7 nucleotides line up with TRBD1. Germline V gene data show CDR1 as SGHVS and CDR2 as FNYEAQ. J gave up 3 bases and V 5 bases, and 3 bases lay outside the gene matches. The CDR3 consists of 13 residues. The CDR3 region is CASSVDRDTEAFF. CDR3 nucleotide sequence: TGTGCCAGCAGCGTTGACAGGGACACTGAAGCTTTCTTT. Complete variable domain (other parts from reference TRBV7-6 and TRBJ1-1): GAGVSQSPRYKVTKRGQDVALRCDPISGHVSLYWYRQALGQGPEFLTYFNYEAQQDKSGLPNDRFSAERPEGSISTLTIQRTEQRDSAMYRCASSVDRDTEAFFGQGTRLTVV.